What follows is one T cell receptor (beta chain) and its context. This specimen comes from a study of spatial heterogeneity in lung cancer. Turning to the study itself: When available, follow-up PBMC samples taken a median of around two years after resection were sequenced. The mean occurrence of each unique TCR and UMI combination in raw reads exceeded nine.

Each TCR cDNA molecule bore a unique molecular identifier. TCRdb independently ran MiXCR on the 5' RACE reads; one entry per CDR3 protein. The sample contains about 94,000 distinct CDR3 sequences, approximately 19% of which appear only once. The CDR3 extends over 14 amino acids. V was cut by 5 bases and J by 7 bases, with 15 bases left in between. The germline gives CDR1 SGHAT, CDR2 FQNNGV. Time point here: blood at routine non-recurrence follow-up after resection. Unsorted whole RNA from tumor, nontumor lung or frozen PBMC underwent sequencing. This receptor was taken from a male donor with early-stage non-small cell lung cancer. The chain is built from TRBV11-2 and TRBJ2-1; the D gene is possibly TRBD1 (6 bases). The specimen was PBMCs, collected at follow-up. The CDR3: CASSLRQGRNEQFF. CDR3 nucleotides: TGTGCCAGCAGCCTAAGGCAGGGGCGAAATGAGCAGTTCTTC. The full variable domain, its missing parts supplied by reference TRBV11-2 and TRBJ2-1, is EAGVAQSPRYKIIEKRQSVAFWCNPISGHATLYWYQQILGQGPKLLIQFQNNGVVDDSQLPKDRFSAERLKGVDSTLKIQPAKLEDSAVYLCASSLRQGRNEQFFGPGTRLTVL.